This T cell receptor (beta chain) is drawn from a study of CD4 T cells in relation to SARS-CoV-2 and coronaviruses. Naive and memory CD4+ T cells were separated from cryopreserved PBMCs. Some clones are missing from TCRdb's copy, which holds only in-frame ones; the method was immunoSEQ multiplex PCR. The table includes 35,000 to 40,000 clones, approximately 87% detected once. As concerns this clone: Its antigen is still unknown.

Notes on the study in general: Samples before the pandemic and after infection were not matched within any donor. SARS-CoV-2-driven expansion was significantly weaker in crossreactive than monoreactive clones. The assay detects memory recall responses, not culture-primed primary responses.

The receptor comes from an adult with COVID-19. Sequences were obtained from memory CD4+ T cells from PBMCs.

Written as DNA, the CDR3 is TGTGCCAGCAGCGGTACACAGGGGGCTTTCCCACAGCCCCAGCATTTT. Translating gives CASSGTQGAFPQPQHF. The chain recombines TRBV27 with TRBJ1-5, with TRBD1 identical over 9 bases. Germline assignment: CDR1 MNHEY and CDR2 SMNVEV (reference sequence). CDR3 length equals 16 residues. The ends lost 6 bases at V and 7 bases at J; junction bases unmatched: 13.